This TCR beta chain was sequenced in a study of cytomegalovirus exposure and HLA in healthy donors. The PCR was carried out with 60 Vbeta primers and 13 Jbeta primers. Sequencing was performed with immunoSEQ multiplex PCR; in TCRdb, only in-frame clones are kept and a portion is missing. The sample holds 110,000 to 150,000 clones, 75% to 80% seen once. CDR3 length equals 14 residues. Trimming removed 3 bases from V and 3 bases from J, with 12 bases in between. In germline, CDR1 is MDHEN, CDR2 SYDVKM. The genes are TRBV28 and TRBJ2-7; a weak D match, TRBD1 (6 bases). This TCR derives from a female donor in good health and CMV-seronegative. The sequenced sample consisted of PBMCs. CDR3 in amino acids: CASSFRGQHYEQYF. Here the CDR3 DNA reads TGTGCCAGCAGTTTTAGGGGACAACACTACGAGCAGTACTTC.